This TCR beta chain derives from a study of blood T cells in healthy people across ages. A second PCR of roughly 6 to 12 cycles used a sample-barcoded 5' primer and a J-beta primer mix. TCRdb called the 5' RACE reads again in MiXCR, with one record for every CDR3 protein. The sample lists about a million distinct CDR3 sequences, around 46% seen once, with roughly 13% in the top ten. The ends lost 1 base at V and 0 bases at J; junction bases unmatched: 5. Germline V gives CDR1 MDHEN, CDR2 SYDVKM. CDR3 length equals 18 residues. Sequencing used blood. The sequence derives from a man between 25 and 39 years old in good health. V and J are TRBV28 and TRBJ2-4, with 11 bases aligning to TRBD1. The CDR3 region has the DNA TGTGCCAGCAGTTTATCGGACAGGGGGCCGTTAGCCAAAAACATTCAGTACTTC. This encodes CASSLSDRGPLAKNIQYF.